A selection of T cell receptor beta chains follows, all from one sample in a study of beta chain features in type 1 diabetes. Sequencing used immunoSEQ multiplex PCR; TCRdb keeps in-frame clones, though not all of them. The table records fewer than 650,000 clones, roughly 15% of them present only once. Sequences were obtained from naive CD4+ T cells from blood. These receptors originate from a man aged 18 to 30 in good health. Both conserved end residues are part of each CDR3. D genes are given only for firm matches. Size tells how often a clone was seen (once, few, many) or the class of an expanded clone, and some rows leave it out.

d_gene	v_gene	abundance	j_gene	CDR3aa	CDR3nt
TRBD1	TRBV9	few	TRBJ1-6	CASSGTTGGNYNSPLHF	TGTGCCAGCAGCGGAACGACAGGGGGCAATTATAATTCACCCCTCCACTTT
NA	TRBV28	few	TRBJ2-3	CASSLVGASTDTQYF	TGTGCCAGCAGTTTAGTAGGGGCGAGCACAGATACGCAGTATTTT
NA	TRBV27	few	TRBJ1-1	CASSHQGYGGDTEAFF	TGTGCCAGCAGTCATCAGGGCTATGGCGGTGACACTGAAGCTTTCTTT
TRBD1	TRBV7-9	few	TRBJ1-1	CASSADRGSNTEAFF	TGTGCCAGCAGCGCAGACAGGGGGTCGAACACTGAAGCTTTCTTT
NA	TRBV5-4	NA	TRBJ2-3	CASSPRGHGTDTQYF	TGTGCCAGCAGCCCGCGGGGACACGGCACAGATACGCAGTATTTT
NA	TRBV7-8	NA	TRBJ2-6	CASSLRAGVNVLTF	TGTGCCAGCAGCTTAAGGGCAGGGGTCAACGTCCTGACTTTC
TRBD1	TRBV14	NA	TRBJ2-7	CASSPNPSGTGVHRSYEQYF	TGTGCCAGCAGCCCCAATCCGTCCGGGACAGGAGTCCATCGCTCCTACGAGCAGTACTTC
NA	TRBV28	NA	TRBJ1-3	CASSSPTPSGNTIYF	TGTGCCAGCAGTTCACCGACACCTTCTGGAAACACCATATATTTT
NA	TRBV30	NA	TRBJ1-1	CAWSTQIQGWEAFF	TGTGCCTGGAGTACGCAGATACAGGGCTGGGAAGCTTTCTTT
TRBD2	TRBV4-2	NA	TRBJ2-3	CASSPASGRPTRTDTQYF	TGTGCCAGCAGCCCAGCTAGCGGGAGGCCGACCAGAACAGATACGCAGTATTTT
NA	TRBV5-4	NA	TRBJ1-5	CASSLAPGEEDQPQHF	TGTGCCAGCAGCTTGGCCCCAGGGGAGGAGGATCAGCCCCAGCATTTT
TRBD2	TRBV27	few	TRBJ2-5	CASSSTSFGSPKLRQETQYF	TGTGCCAGCAGTTCGACTAGCTTTGGTTCGCCCAAGCTGCGTCAAGAGACCCAGTACTTC
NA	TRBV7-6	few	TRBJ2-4	CASSLAQGSKNIQYF	TGTGCCAGCAGCTTAGCTCAGGGATCCAAAAACATTCAGTACTTC
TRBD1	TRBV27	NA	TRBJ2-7	CASSHHRDRPYEQYF	TGTGCCAGCAGTCACCACCGGGACAGACCCTACGAGCAGTACTTC
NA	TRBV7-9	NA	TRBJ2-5	CASSSYSEQETQYF	TGTGCCAGCAGCTCTTATAGTGAACAAGAGACCCAGTACTTC
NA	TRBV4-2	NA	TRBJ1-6	CASSLDPRGPLPSSLHF	TGTGCCAGCAGCCTCGACCCGAGGGGACCGCTCCCTTCTTCCCTCCACTTT
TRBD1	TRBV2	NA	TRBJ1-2	CASRVRGRFYGYTF	TGTGCCAGCAGGGTCAGGGGGCGCTTCTATGGCTACACCTTC
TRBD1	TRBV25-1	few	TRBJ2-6	CASSWTGTGANVLTF	TGTGCCAGCAGTTGGACAGGGACTGGGGCCAACGTCCTGACTTTC
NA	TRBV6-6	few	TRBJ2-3	CASSNRETDTQYF	TGTGCCAGCAGTAACAGGGAAACGGATACGCAGTATTTT
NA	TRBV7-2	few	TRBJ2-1	CASSPVISSYNEQFF	TGTGCCAGCAGCCCGGTAATTTCCTCCTACAATGAGCAGTTCTTC
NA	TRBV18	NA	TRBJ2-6	CASSPLGFVNSGANVLTF	TGTGCCAGCTCACCCTTAGGATTCGTCAACTCTGGGGCCAACGTCCTGACTTTC
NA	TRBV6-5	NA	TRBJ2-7	CASSGLAYEQYF	TGTGCCAGCAGCGGACTTGCCTACGAGCAGTACTTC
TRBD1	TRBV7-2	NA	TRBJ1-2	CASRVRDRVIYGYTF	TGTGCCAGCAGGGTCCGGGACAGGGTGATCTATGGCTACACCTTC
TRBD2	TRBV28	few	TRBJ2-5	CAISGRGETQYF	TGTGCCATCTCGGGGAGGGGAGAGACCCAGTACTTC
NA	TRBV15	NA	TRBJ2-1	CATSRGRASRYNEQFF	TGTGCCACCAGCAGAGGTAGGGCTAGTCGCTACAATGAGCAGTTCTTC
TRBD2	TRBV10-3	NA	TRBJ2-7	CAISESDRLAVEQYF	TGTGCCATCAGTGAGTCTGATCGACTAGCGGTCGAGCAGTACTTC
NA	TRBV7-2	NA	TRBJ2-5	CASSLISWAQYF	TGTGCCAGCAGCTTAATAAGCTGGGCCCAGTACTTC
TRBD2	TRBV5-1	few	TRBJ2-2	CASSSTSGIAGELFF	TGCGCCAGCAGCTCGACTAGCGGGATTGCCGGGGAGCTGTTTTTT
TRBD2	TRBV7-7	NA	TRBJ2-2	CASSLAGLGTGELFF	TGTGCCAGCAGCCTAGCGGGATTAGGCACCGGGGAGCTGTTTTTT
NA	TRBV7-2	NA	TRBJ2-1	CASSLAKPRVEQFF	TGTGCCAGCAGCTTAGCGAAGCCTAGAGTTGAGCAGTTCTTC
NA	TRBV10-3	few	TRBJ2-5	CAINQSGRDQETQYF	TGTGCCATCAACCAAAGCGGGCGCGACCAAGAGACCCAGTACTTC
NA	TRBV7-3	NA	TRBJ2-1	CASSSHVPDSEQFF	TGTGCCAGCAGCTCCCATGTCCCAGATAGTGAGCAGTTCTTC
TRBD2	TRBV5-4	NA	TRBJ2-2	CASSSPTSGSTGELFF	TGTGCCAGCAGCTCCCCGACTAGCGGGAGCACCGGGGAGCTGTTTTTT
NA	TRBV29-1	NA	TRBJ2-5	CSVTRAGDREYF	TGCAGCGTAACCAGGGCGGGGGACAGAGAGTACTTC
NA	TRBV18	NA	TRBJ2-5	CASSRKGDTETQYF	TGTGCCAGCTCACGGAAGGGGGATACGGAGACCCAGTACTTC
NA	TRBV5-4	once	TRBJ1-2	CASSLRARYGYTF	TGTGCCAGCAGCTTGAGGGCACGTTATGGCTACACCTTC
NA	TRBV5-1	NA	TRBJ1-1	CASSSYETGMNTEAFF	TGCGCCAGCAGCTCTTATGAGACGGGTATGAACACTGAAGCTTTCTTT
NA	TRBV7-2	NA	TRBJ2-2	CASSLVYVAASTGELFF	TGTGCCAGCAGCTTAGTATATGTCGCGGCAAGCACCGGGGAGCTGTTTTTT
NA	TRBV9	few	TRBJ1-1	CASSVAPGMNTEAFF	TGTGCCAGCAGCGTAGCTCCAGGGATGAACACTGAAGCTTTCTTT
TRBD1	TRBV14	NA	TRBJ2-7	CASSQWTGKYEQYF	TGTGCCAGCAGCCAATGGACAGGGAAATACGAGCAGTACTTC
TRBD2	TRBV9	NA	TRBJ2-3	CASSSRGDYTDTQYF	TGTGCCAGCAGCTCTAGAGGGGACTACACAGATACGCAGTATTTT
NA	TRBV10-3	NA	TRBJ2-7	CAIEGNSYEQYF	TGTGCCATCGAAGGGAATAGTTACGAGCAGTACTTC
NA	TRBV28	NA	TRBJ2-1	CASPSQNNEQFF	TGTGCCAGCCCTAGCCAGAACAATGAGCAGTTCTTC
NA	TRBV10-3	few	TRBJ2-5	CAISDLGGIQETQYF	TGTGCCATCAGTGATTTGGGCGGGATTCAAGAGACCCAGTACTTC
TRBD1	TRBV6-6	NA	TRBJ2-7	CASRYRDRGLFYEQYF	TGTGCCAGCAGATACCGGGACAGGGGACTATTTTACGAGCAGTACTTC
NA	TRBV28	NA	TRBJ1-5	CASSLRGYNSNQPQHF	TGTGCCAGCAGTTTGCGGGGGTATAATAGCAATCAGCCCCAGCATTTT